This TCR beta chain came from a study of early T cells in non-severe SARS-CoV-2 infection. TCRdb itself ran the 5' RACE reads through MiXCR, one entry per CDR3 protein. The sample has around 62,000 distinct CDR3 sequences; 9.5% to 15% are singletons. The CDR3 runs 17 residues. Trimming took 0 bases from V and 0 from J, leaving 13 bases between them. Germline V gene lookup returns CDR1 LGHDT and CDR2 YNNKEL (reference sequence). This sequence joins TRBV3-1 and TRBJ2-3; possible D gene TRBD1, 5 bases. The origin of this receptor is an adult who was a healthcare worker with PCR-confirmed SARS-CoV-2 infection or an uninfected control (not recorded which). Sequencing input: whole blood. The CDR3: CASSQEGPGTSTDTQYF. The CDR3, as DNA: TGTGCCAGCAGCCAAGAGGGGCCCGGAACTAGCACAGATACGCAGTATTTT.